The next 31 T cell receptor beta chains were all read from a single sample in a study of T cells in Graves' hyperthyroidism and ophthalmopathy. RNA transcripts provided the source from which TCR beta CDR3 regions were amplified. When the TCR CDR3 underwent first-round RT-PCR, the HTBI primer set was used. MiXCR, applied by TCRdb to the multiplex PCR reads, yields one record per CDR3 protein. The sample lists hundreds of thousands of distinct CDR3 sequences, 13% to 15% seen once, with roughly a tenth in the top ten. Sample: blood. All receptors derive from a woman younger than 30 with Graves' hyperthyroidism.

This clonotype was seen many times. The chain has TRBV20-1 and TRBJ1-1; perhaps TRBD1 as D (5 bases). Trimming cost V 5 bases and J 1 base, with 11 bases left between them. Germline loops: CDR1 DFQATT, CDR2 SNEGSKA (reference sequence). This CDR3 comprises 13 residues. CDR3 DNA sequence: TGCAGTGCTGGCAAGGGGTCGAACACTGAAGCTTTCTTT. Its protein product is CSAGKGSNTEAFF.

This clonotype came up a few times. The chain uses TRBV30 and TRBJ2-1; 8 nucleotides line up with TRBD2. V trimming: 7 bases; J trimming: 7 bases; junction bases outside the gene matches: 12. The CDR3 runs to 14 residues. CDR1 and CDR2 from the germline V gene are GTSNPN and SVGIG (reference sequence). For the CDR3, the DNA is TGTGCCTCATCTCGGGTAGCGGGATTTAATGAGCAGTTCTTC. Amino acid sequence: CASSRVAGFNEQFF.

This clonotype was seen at least ten times. The V call is TRBV9, the J call TRBJ2-2, with 11 bases lining up with TRBD1. The CDR3 sequence is 13 residues long. Germline CDR1 is SGDLS and CDR2 is YYNGEE. The trim removed 7 bases at V and 5 bases at J, leaving 1 base unmatched. The CDR3 is CASGQGATGELFF. CDR3 nucleotides: TGTGCCAGCGGACAGGGGGCTACCGGGGAGCTGTTTTTT.

In this sample, this clonotype turned up a few times. V is TRBV7-9 and J is TRBJ1-6; 9 bases match TRBD1. The V gene's germline CDR1 is SEHNR and CDR2 FQNEAQ (reference sequence). This CDR3 region has 17 residues. Trimming at V came to 4 bases and at J to 8 bases, leaving 12 bases not matched to a gene. CDR3 region: CASSSRTPGQGDSPLHF. The CDR3 DNA reads TGTGCCAGCAGCTCCAGGACCCCGGGACAGGGCGATTCACCCCTCCACTTT.

In its sample, this clonotype was seen many times. This chain links TRBV11-2 with TRBJ2-7, with a possible D match to TRBD1 (6 bases). V was trimmed by 3 bases and J by 3 bases, leaving 15 bases between them. The CDR3 extends over 15 amino acids. Germline V gene lookup returns CDR1 SGHAT and CDR2 FQNNGV. The CDR3 DNA follows: TGTGCCAGCAGCTTGAACAGGGTAGACGGCTACGAGCAGTACTTC. Its translation is CASSLNRVDGYEQYF. Full variable domain (missing parts from reference TRBV11-2 and TRBJ2-7): EAGVAQSPRYKIIEKRQSVAFWCNPISGHATLYWYQQILGQGPKLLIQFQNNGVVDDSQLPKDRFSAERLKGVDSTLKIQPAKLEDSAVYLCASSLNRVDGYEQYFGPGTRLTVT.

This clonotype was found many times. The rearrangement joins TRBV6-1 to TRBJ2-1; TRBD1 matches at 7 bases. J was trimmed by 6 bases and V by 2 bases; bases with no gene match: 7. Germline CDR1 and CDR2: MNHNS and SASEGT. The CDR3 totals 15 residues. CDR3: CASSELETGTNEQFF. Written as DNA, the CDR3 is TGTGCCAGCAGTGAATTAGAGACAGGGACCAATGAGCAGTTCTTC.

This clonotype was counted only a few times. The chain uses TRBV5-1 and TRBJ2-2; possibly TRBD1 or TRBD2 for D (5 bases each). Germline V gene data show CDR1 as SGHRS and CDR2 as YFSETQ. Trimming took 4 bases from V and 3 from J, leaving 16 bases between them. There are 16 residues in the CDR3. The CDR3 region has the DNA TGCGCCAGCAGCCCATACGCATTGGGACACACCGGGGAGCTGTTTTTT. This gives the protein CASSPYALGHTGELFF.

This clonotype was picked up many times. This rearrangement joins TRBV20-1 to TRBJ2-3, with TRBD1 identical over 8 bases. The CDR3 totals 15 residues. The germline V gene encodes CDR1 DFQATT and CDR2 SNEGSKA (reference sequence). V gave up 5 bases and J gave up 0 bases; unmatched junction bases: 7. CDR3 coding DNA: TGCAGTGCTCCCGGGACAGGCTATAGCACAGATACGCAGTATTTT. Residues: CSAPGTGYSTDTQYF.

This clonotype has ten or more counts. The chain recombines TRBV11-3 with TRBJ2-3, with D unclear. V dropped 5 bases and J dropped 2 bases, with 17 bases sitting between them. The V gene's germline CDR1 is SGHNT and CDR2 YENEEA. The CDR3 runs to 16 residues. The DNA for the CDR3 is TGTGCCAGCAGCCCCGAAAGTGGGCTGGTCACAGATACGCAGTATTTT. It is translated as CASSPESGLVTDTQYF.

This clonotype was picked up many times. J is TRBJ1-1 and V is TRBV12-3 or TRBV12-4; the D gene is possibly TRBD1 (6 bases). Trimming shortened V by 5 bases and J by 7 bases, and 14 bases separated the two germline ends. This CDR3 contains 13 residues. This CDR3 reads CASSLQGQYEAFF. CDR3 coding DNA: TGTGCCAGCAGTCTACAAGGACAGTATGAAGCTTTCTTT.

V is TRBV27 and J is TRBJ2-3; D is ambiguous. CDR1 MNHEY and CDR2 SMNVEV come from the germline V gene (reference sequence). V dropped 0 bases and J dropped 4 bases, with 8 bases sitting between them. The CDR3 sequence is 14 residues long. CDR3 nucleotide sequence: TGTGCCAGCAGTTTATCGCCCCTCGCAGATACGCAGTATTTT. It codes for CASSLSPLADTQYF.

This clonotype has a count of ten or more. The chain couples TRBV7-2 to TRBJ2-7; D may be TRBD2 (6 bases). CDR3 length: 19 residues. Germline V gene data show CDR1 as SGHTA and CDR2 as FQGNSA. V lost 3 bases to trimming and J lost 3 bases, with 27 bases between them. CDR3 DNA sequence: TGTGCCAGCAGCTTTCGTGCCGGGACTTTCGGTGGAGGGTTCTACGAGCAGTACTTC. Amino acid sequence: CASSFRAGTFGGGFYEQYF.

This clonotype occurred many times. The chain joins TRBV11-2 to TRBJ2-1, with TRBD2 identical over 8 bases. Unmatched junction bases numbered 8, after V lost 5 bases and J lost 2 bases. Germline V gene lookup returns CDR1 SGHAT and CDR2 FQNNGV. The CDR3 loop spans 16 amino acids. The CDR3 DNA follows: TGTGCCAGCAGCGCCCTACTAGCGGTAACCTACAATGAGCAGTTCTTC. It translates to CASSALLAVTYNEQFF. The full variable domain, in which reference TRBV11-2 and TRBJ2-1 provide the parts outside the CDR3, is EAGVAQSPRYKIIEKRQSVAFWCNPISGHATLYWYQQILGQGPKLLIQFQNNGVVDDSQLPKDRFSAERLKGVDSTLKIQPAKLEDSAVYLCASSALLAVTYNEQFFGPGTRLTVL.

This CDR3 reads CASSSPGDRVWTSGTYNEQFF. The CDR3 nucleotides are TGTGCCAGTAGTTCACCTGGGGACAGGGTGTGGACTAGCGGGACCTACAATGAGCAGTTCTTC. The V call is TRBV19, the J call TRBJ2-1, with TRBD2 matching over 12 bases. CDR1 and CDR2 (germline): LNHDA, SQIVND (reference sequence). CDR3 length: 21 amino acids. V lost 5 bases and J lost 2; bases outside the gene matches: 19.

This clonotype was picked up many times. The V call is TRBV18, the J call TRBJ2-3; the D gene is possibly TRBD2 (6 bases). CDR1 is KGHSH and CDR2 is LQKENI in the germline V gene. Between the trimmed V and J ends, which lost 1 base and 2 bases, there was a span of 16 bases. The CDR3 is 17 amino acids. The CDR3 sequence: CASSPQVVSGDTDTQYF. The CDR3 DNA follows: TGTGCCAGCTCACCACAGGTTGTTAGCGGCGACACAGATACGCAGTATTTT.

This clonotype has a count of ten or more. As DNA, the CDR3 is TGCAGTGCCCTCCCGGGCAGGGTCAGGACTGAAGCTTTCTTT. It specifies CSALPGRVRTEAFF. The rearrangement joins TRBV20-1 to TRBJ1-1; D may be TRBD1 (5 bases). The CDR3 extends over 14 amino acids. The germline CDR1 and CDR2 sequences are DFQATT and SNEGSKA (reference sequence). V lost 6 bases and J lost 5, with 19 bases in between.

The chain employs TRBV28 and TRBJ2-7, with 9 nucleotides matching TRBD1. CDR3 length: 14 residues. Looked up from germline, CDR1 is MDHEN and CDR2 is SYDVKM. The J segment lost 4 bases and the V segment lost 8 bases, leaving 9 bases of the junction unmatched. The DNA of the CDR3 is TGTGCCAGCGTGCCGGGACAGGGACGGTACGAGCAGTACTTC. The encoded protein is CASVPGQGRYEQYF.

This clonotype was counted ten times or more. The CDR3: CASSWGLAGAGEQFF. As DNA, the CDR3 is TGTGCCAGCAGTTGGGGACTAGCGGGCGCGGGAGAGCAGTTCTTC. This sequence joins TRBV28 and TRBJ2-1, with 12 bases identical to TRBD2. CDR3 length: 15 residues. Germline loops: CDR1 MDHEN, CDR2 SYDVKM. The trim removed 4 bases at V and 10 bases at J, leaving 8 bases unmatched.

V usage is TRBV3-1 and J usage is TRBJ1-1, with D tentatively TRBD1 (5 bases). Trimming left V 0 bases short and J 6 bases short, with 8 bases between. The CDR3 totals 13 residues. Germline lookup yields CDR1 LGHDT and CDR2 YNNKEL (reference sequence). The CDR3 reads CASSQDGGSEAFF. The DNA of the CDR3 is TGTGCCAGCAGCCAAGATGGGGGTTCTGAAGCTTTCTTT. Looking up the rest from reference TRBV3-1 and TRBJ1-1 gives the full variable domain: DTAVSQTPKYLVTQMGNDKSIKCEQNLGHDTMYWYKQDSKKFLKIMFSYNNKELIINETVPNRFSPKSPDKAHLNLHINSLELGDSAVYFCASSQDGGSEAFFGQGTRLTVV.

This clonotype appeared many times. The J gene is TRBJ2-1, the V gene TRBV20-1; maybe TRBD2 (6 bases). The CDR3 totals 16 residues. V was cut by 0 bases and J by 1 base, with 13 bases left in between. Germline loops: CDR1 DFQATT, CDR2 SNEGSKA (reference sequence). The chain's CDR3 is CSARDMGSGSYNEQFF. For the CDR3, the DNA is TGCAGTGCTAGAGATATGGGTAGCGGTTCCTACAATGAGCAGTTCTTC.

At least ten counts were recorded for this clonotype. V gene TRBV28 combines with J gene TRBJ2-3; 10 bases are a match to TRBD1. Trimming removed 6 bases from V and 3 bases from J; junction bases left unmatched: 6. Germline CDR1 and CDR2: MDHEN and SYDVKM. This CDR3 region has 15 residues. CDR3 sequence: CASRPGQGKTDTQYF. The DNA of the CDR3 is TGTGCCAGCAGGCCGGGACAGGGGAAGACAGATACGCAGTATTTT.

This clonotype was recorded at least ten times. CDR3 in amino acids: CASSRQGASTEAFF. CDR3 nucleotide sequence: TGTGCCAGCTCGAGACAGGGGGCAAGCACTGAAGCTTTCTTT. V is TRBV2 and J is TRBJ1-1; 10 nucleotides line up with TRBD1. Germline trimming cut 8 bases from V and 4 bases from J; bases unmatched to any gene: 7. CDR1 is SNHLY and CDR2 is FYNNEI in the germline V gene. This CDR3 region has 14 residues.

Ten or more counts support this clonotype. The chain carries TRBV20-1 and TRBJ2-3; the match to TRBD2 covers 8 bases. With V trimmed by 5 bases and J by 8 bases, 12 bases remained unmatched. Germline-derived CDR1 and CDR2 are DFQATT and SNEGSKA (reference sequence). This CDR3 is built from 14 residues. CDR3: CSAGRREEGFTQYF. In nucleotides, the CDR3 is TGCAGTGCTGGGAGGCGGGAGGAGGGATTTACGCAGTATTTT.

V gene TRBV27 combines with J gene TRBJ2-1; D remains ambiguous. Germline CDR1 is MNHEY and CDR2 is SMNVEV (reference sequence). Trimming left V 6 bases short and J 2 bases short, with 20 bases between. The CDR3 spans 17 residues. CDR3 nucleotides: TGTGCCAGCAGCTCTCATTTAGGGTTAGGAGCCTACAATGAGCAGTTCTTC. Amino acids: CASSSHLGLGAYNEQFF.

This clonotype was found many times. V usage is TRBV28 and J usage is TRBJ2-5; D ambiguous. CDR1 and CDR2 (germline): MDHEN, SYDVKM. The length of the CDR3 is 12 residues. V lost 5 bases and J lost 1, with 5 bases in between. Here the CDR3 DNA reads TGTGCCAGCAGTCTACTCCAAGAGACCCAGTACTTC. Its protein is CASSLLQETQYF.

This clonotype has ten or more counts. The chain links TRBV7-8 to TRBJ2-1, with D uncertain. The CDR3 has 16 residues. Trimming left V 4 bases short and J 5 bases short, with 18 bases between. CDR1 and CDR2 from the germline V gene are SGHVS and FQNEAQ. The CDR3 loop is CASSSAAASLNNEQFF. CDR3 DNA: TGTGCCAGCAGCTCGGCCGCAGCCTCCCTTAACAATGAGCAGTTCTTC.

On this clonotype itself: Sequence at one end of the junction differs from germline and may be a read error. The gene calls are TRBV3-1 and TRBJ2-1; D gene ambiguous. CDR1 LGHDT and CDR2 YNNKEL come from the germline V gene (reference sequence). The CDR3 runs to 12 residues. CDR3 amino acids: CACSLLGNEQFF. The CDR3 nucleotides read TGTGCCTGCAGCCTCTTGGGGAATGAGCAGTTCTTC.

This clonotype was counted many times. V gene TRBV7-2 combines with J gene TRBJ1-1; weak D call: TRBD1 (6 bases). The CDR3 is 13 amino acids. CDR1 and CDR2 (germline): SGHTA, FQGNSA. Trimming left V 5 bases short and J 11 bases short, with 18 bases between. This chain's CDR3 is CASSGGGDWVAFF. CDR3 DNA sequence: TGTGCCAGCAGCGGAGGGGGGGACTGGGTGGCTTTCTTT.

This clonotype was seen ten or more times. The CDR3 region has the DNA TGTGCCAGCAGTATACAGGGCTTGGAAGCTTTCTTT. The encoded protein is CASSIQGLEAFF. V gene TRBV3-1 combines with J gene TRBJ1-1; tentative D call: TRBD1 (6 bases). CDR1 is LGHDT, CDR2 YNNKEL, per germline (reference sequence). V shed 6 bases and J shed 8 bases, with 13 bases lying between them. This CDR3 is built from 12 residues.

The chain couples TRBV7-6 to TRBJ2-2; D is perhaps TRBD2 (5 bases). CDR1 SGHVS and CDR2 FNYEAQ come from the germline V gene. The CDR3 consists of 16 residues. The ends were cut back, 1 base at V and 4 bases at J, with 13 bases in the middle. DNA for the CDR3: TGTGCCAGCAGCTTAGTTCTGGCGGCGGGCACCGGGGAGCTGTTTTTT. Translated: CASSLVLAAGTGELFF.

The chain carries TRBV7-9 and TRBJ1-1; no reliable D call. CDR1 is SEHNR and CDR2 is FQNEAQ in the germline V gene (reference sequence). The CDR3 is 14 residues long. V was pared by 4 bases and J by 7 bases, with 16 bases between. CDR3 sequence (DNA): TGTGCCAGCAGCTACCCCCCGGGAGCCTATGAAGCTTTCTTT. This gives the protein CASSYPPGAYEAFF.